The 7 T cell receptor beta chains presented below share a single source sample, sequenced in a study of blood T cells in healthy people across ages. A second PCR of 7 to 11 cycles used a sample-barcoded 5' primer and a J-beta primer mix. TCRdb itself ran the 5' RACE reads through MiXCR, one entry per CDR3 protein. The table has over 500,000 distinct CDR3 sequences, 40% to 65% seen once; the top ten hold roughly 14%. The sequenced material came from blood. These receptors were obtained from a woman older than 75 in good health.

This clonotype was seen many times. V gene TRBV3-1 combines with J gene TRBJ2-1; 9 nucleotides agree with TRBD2. This CDR3 region has 14 residues. V shed 1 base and J 7 bases; nucleotides not matched to a gene: 2. Per germline, CDR1 LGHDT and CDR2 YNNKEL (reference sequence). Here the CDR3 DNA reads TGTGCCAGCAGCCAAGGCGGGGGGGCAAATGAGCAGTTCTTC. Translation gives CASSQGGGANEQFF.

About this clonotype: A much larger clone lies a single base off, so this may be a read error. This sequence joins TRBV12-3 or TRBV12-4 and TRBJ2-7; 8 bases map to TRBD1. CDR3 length: 14 residues. The trim removed 5 bases at V and 7 bases at J, leaving 10 bases unmatched. CDR3 residues: CASSPLDRDNEQYF. The DNA of the CDR3 is TGTGCCAGCAGTCCTTTGGACAGGGACAATGAGCAGTACTTC.

On this clonotype itself: Possible read error: a much larger clone is one base away. The chain recombines TRBV7-2 with TRBJ2-3; 13 nucleotides match TRBD2. The CDR3 length is 17 residues. The germline gives CDR1 SGHTA, CDR2 FQGNSA. The CDR3: CAGSPRTSGRRTDTQYF. DNA for the CDR3: TGTGCCGGCAGCCCCCGGACTAGCGGGAGACGCACAGATACGCAGTATTTT. Supplemented by reference TRBV7-2 and TRBJ2-3, the full variable domain reads GAGVSQSPSNKVTEKGKDVELRCDPISGHTALYWYRQSLGQGLEFLIYFQGNSAPDKSGLPSDRFSAERTGGSVSTLTIQRTQQEDSAVYLCAGSPRTSGRRTDTQYFGPGTRLTVL.

There are many counts of this clonotype. In DNA form, the CDR3 reads TGTGCCAGCAGCGTAGGTGGTGTGGCTTACAGCTCCTACGAGCAGTACTTC. It is translated as CASSVGGVAYSSYEQYF. The chain employs TRBV9 and TRBJ2-7, with D unclear. CDR1 is SGDLS and CDR2 is YYNGEE in the germline V gene. The CDR3 runs to 17 residues. Trimming removed 0 bases from V and 0 bases from J, with 16 bases in between. Based on the CDR3 plus reference TRBV9 and TRBJ2-7, the full variable domain is DSGVTQTPKHLITATGQRVTLRCSPRSGDLSVYWYQQSLDQGLQFLIQYYNGEERAKGNILERFSAQQFPDLHSELNLSSLELGDSALYFCASSVGGVAYSSYEQYFGPGTRLTVT.

This CDR3 is CASSEAVWEVETQYF. The CDR3 DNA is TGTGCCAGCAGTGAAGCGGTTTGGGAGGTGGAGACCCAGTACTTC. The gene calls are TRBV6-1 and TRBJ2-5, with TRBD2 as a possible D gene (6 bases). Germline values: CDR1 MNHNS, CDR2 SASEGT. V was cut by 0 bases and J by 5 bases, with 13 bases left in between. The CDR3 length is 15 residues.

This clonotype appeared many times. This chain joins TRBV7-9 and TRBJ2-1; tentatively, D is TRBD2 (6 bases). Germline V gives CDR1 SEHNR, CDR2 FQNEAQ (reference sequence). Trimming took off 5 bases at V and 4 bases at J, with 21 bases between the two ends. The CDR3 covers 17 residues. The CDR3 spells CASSPRGSAGKYNEQFF. The CDR3 DNA is TGTGCCAGCAGCCCCCGGGGGTCGGCGGGAAAGTACAATGAGCAGTTCTTC.

The chain employs TRBV12-3 or TRBV12-4 and TRBJ2-7, with TRBD1 matching over 7 bases. J lost 6 bases, V lost 5 bases, and 13 bases had no gene match. There are 15 residues in the CDR3. The CDR3 DNA is TGTGCCAGCAGTCTCAGACAGGGTCGATCGGGCGAGCAGTACTTC. As protein: CASSLRQGRSGEQYF.